Presented here are 5 T cell receptor beta chains from one specimen sequenced in a study of control samples from healthy donors and cancer patients. Only in-frame clones appear in the TCRdb table, and some are missing; sequencing was by immunoSEQ multiplex PCR. The sample includes more than 150,000 clones, more than 85% of them seen just once. Sample: blood. The source of these receptors is a man aged 50 to 60 in good health.

The genes are TRBV28 and TRBJ1-2, with D possibly being TRBD1 (6 bases). Germline loops: CDR1 MDHEN, CDR2 SYDVKM. Trimming shortened V by 4 bases and J by 0 bases, and 9 bases separated the two germline ends. CDR3 length equals 14 residues. In nucleotides, the CDR3 is TGTGCCAGCAGTTCAGGGGCTGCTAACTATGGCTACACCTTC. Its translation is CASSSGAANYGYTF.

The V gene is TRBV7-9, the J gene TRBJ1-1; TRBD1 is a possible D gene (6 bases). Germline-derived CDR1 and CDR2 are SEHNR and FQNEAQ (reference sequence). This CDR3 spans 14 amino acids. Deletions cut 5 bases from V and 1 base from J, with 11 bases between. CDR3 nucleotides: TGTGCCAGCAGCCCCGGGACACAGAACACTGAAGCTTTCTTT. Protein product: CASSPGTQNTEAFF.

This clone appeared once. CDR3 residues: CASSPRPGTGTETQYF. The CDR3 DNA reads as TGTGCCAGCAGCCCCCGTCCCGGGACAGGGACGGAGACCCAGTACTTC. The rearrangement uses TRBV11-2 and TRBJ2-5; 9 bases line up with TRBD1. The germline V gene encodes CDR1 SGHAT and CDR2 FQNNGV. V shed 5 bases, J shed 5 bases, and the junction held 12 bases outside the gene matches. The CDR3 sequence is 16 residues long.

The CDR3 protein is CASTMVHQPQHF. The CDR3 coding sequence is TGTGCCAGCACTATGGTCCATCAGCCCCAGCATTTT. The chain carries TRBV28 and TRBJ1-5, with D unclear. Trimming pared 7 bases from V and 5 bases from J, leaving 9 bases between. CDR3 length equals 12 residues. Germline V gene lookup returns CDR1 MDHEN and CDR2 SYDVKM.

The CDR3 protein is CASSPGLAWNEQFF. Here the CDR3 DNA reads TGTGCCAGCAGCCCGGGACTAGCGTGGAATGAGCAGTTCTTC. V and J are TRBV11-2 and TRBJ2-1, with 10 bases aligning to TRBD2. CDR1 is SGHAT and CDR2 is FQNNGV in the germline V gene. The CDR3 is 14 amino acids. Trimming cost V 5 bases and J 7 bases; bases outside gene matches: 5.